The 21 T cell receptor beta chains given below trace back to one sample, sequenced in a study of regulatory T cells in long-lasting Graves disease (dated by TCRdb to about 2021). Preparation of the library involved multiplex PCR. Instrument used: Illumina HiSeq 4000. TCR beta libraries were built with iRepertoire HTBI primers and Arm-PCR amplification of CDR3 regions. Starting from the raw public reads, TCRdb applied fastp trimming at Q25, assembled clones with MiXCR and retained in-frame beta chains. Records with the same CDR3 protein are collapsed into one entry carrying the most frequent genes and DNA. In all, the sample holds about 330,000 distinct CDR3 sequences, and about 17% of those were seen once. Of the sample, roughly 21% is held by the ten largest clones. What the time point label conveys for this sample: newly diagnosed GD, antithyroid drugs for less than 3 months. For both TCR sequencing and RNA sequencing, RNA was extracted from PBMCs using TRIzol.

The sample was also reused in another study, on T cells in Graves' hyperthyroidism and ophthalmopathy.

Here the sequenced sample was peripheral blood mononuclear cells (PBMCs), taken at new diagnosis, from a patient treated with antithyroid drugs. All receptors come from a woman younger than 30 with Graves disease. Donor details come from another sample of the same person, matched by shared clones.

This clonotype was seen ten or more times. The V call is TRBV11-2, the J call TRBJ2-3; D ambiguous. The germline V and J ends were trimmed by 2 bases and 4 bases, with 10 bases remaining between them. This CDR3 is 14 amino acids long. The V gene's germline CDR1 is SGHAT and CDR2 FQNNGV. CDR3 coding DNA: TGTGCCAGCAGCTTAAGTCGATCCGCAGATACGCAGTATTTT. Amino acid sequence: CASSLSRSADTQYF. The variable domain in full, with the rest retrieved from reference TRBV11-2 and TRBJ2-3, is EAGVAQSPRYKIIEKRQSVAFWCNPISGHATLYWYQQILGQGPKLLIQFQNNGVVDDSQLPKDRFSAERLKGVDSTLKIQPAKLEDSAVYLCASSLSRSADTQYFGPGTRLTVL.

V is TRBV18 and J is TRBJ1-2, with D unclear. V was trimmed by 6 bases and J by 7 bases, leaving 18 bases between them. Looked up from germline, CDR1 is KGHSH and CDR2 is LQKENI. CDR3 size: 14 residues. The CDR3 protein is CASSTQVTSSGYTF. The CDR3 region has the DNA TGTGCCAGCTCCACCCAGGTCACTAGTTCTGGCTACACCTTC. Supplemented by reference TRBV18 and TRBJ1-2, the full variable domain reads NAGVMQNPRHLVRRRGQEARLRCSPMKGHSHVYWYRQLPEEGLKFMVYLQKENIIDESGMPKERFSAEFPKEGPSILRIQQVVRGDSAAYFCASSTQVTSSGYTFGSGTRLTVV.

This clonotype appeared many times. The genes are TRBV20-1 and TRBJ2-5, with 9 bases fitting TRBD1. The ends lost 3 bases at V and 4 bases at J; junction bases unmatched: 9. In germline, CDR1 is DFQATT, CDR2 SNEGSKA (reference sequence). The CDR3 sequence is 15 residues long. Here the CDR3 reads CSASTGQGLTETQYF. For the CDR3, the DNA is TGCAGTGCTAGTACCGGACAGGGGCTTACAGAGACCCAGTACTTC.

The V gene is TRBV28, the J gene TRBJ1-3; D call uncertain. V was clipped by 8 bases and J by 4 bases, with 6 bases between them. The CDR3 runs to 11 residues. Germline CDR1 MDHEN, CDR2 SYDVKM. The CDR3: CASGWGNTIYF. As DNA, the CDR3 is TGTGCCAGCGGTTGGGGAAACACCATATATTTT.

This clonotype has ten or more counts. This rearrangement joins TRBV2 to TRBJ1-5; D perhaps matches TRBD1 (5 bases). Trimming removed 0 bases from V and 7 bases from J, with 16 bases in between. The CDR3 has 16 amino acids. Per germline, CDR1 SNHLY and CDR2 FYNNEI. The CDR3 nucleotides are TGTGCCAGCAGTGAAGCGGGCGCAGGGAGGAGACAGCCCCAGCATTTT. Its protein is CASSEAGAGRRQPQHF.

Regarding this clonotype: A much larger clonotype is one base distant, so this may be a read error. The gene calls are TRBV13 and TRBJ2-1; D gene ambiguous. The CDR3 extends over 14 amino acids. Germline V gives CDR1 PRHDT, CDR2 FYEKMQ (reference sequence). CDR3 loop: CASSRIDKYNKQFF. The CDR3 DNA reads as TGTGCCAGCAGCCGAATCGATAAATACAATAAGCAGTTCTTC.

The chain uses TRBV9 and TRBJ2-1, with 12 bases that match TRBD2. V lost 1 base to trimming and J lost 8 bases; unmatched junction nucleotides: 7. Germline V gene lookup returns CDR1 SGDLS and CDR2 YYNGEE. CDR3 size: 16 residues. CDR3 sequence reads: CASSVRLLAGGDEQFF. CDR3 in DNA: TGTGCCAGCAGCGTAAGGCTCCTAGCGGGAGGGGATGAGCAGTTCTTC.

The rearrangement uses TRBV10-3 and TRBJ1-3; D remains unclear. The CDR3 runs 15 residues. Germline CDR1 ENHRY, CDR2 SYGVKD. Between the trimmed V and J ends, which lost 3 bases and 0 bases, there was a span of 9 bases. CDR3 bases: TGTGCCATCAGTGATTCGACTTTCTCTGGAAACACCATATATTTT. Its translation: CAISDSTFSGNTIYF.

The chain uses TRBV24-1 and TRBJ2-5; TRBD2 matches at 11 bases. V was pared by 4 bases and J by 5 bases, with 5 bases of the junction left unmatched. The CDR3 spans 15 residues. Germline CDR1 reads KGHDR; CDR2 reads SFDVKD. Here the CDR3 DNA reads TGTGCCACCAGTGAATCCGGGACTAGCGGCGAGACCCAGTACTTC. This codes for CATSESGTSGETQYF.

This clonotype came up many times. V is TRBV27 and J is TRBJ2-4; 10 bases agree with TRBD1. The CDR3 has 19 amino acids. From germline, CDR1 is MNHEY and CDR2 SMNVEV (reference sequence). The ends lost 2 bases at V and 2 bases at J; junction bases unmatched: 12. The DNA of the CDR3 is TGTGCCAGCAGTTTAGAATCCGGGACAGGGGTCCGGTCCAAAAACATTCAGTACTTC. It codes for CASSLESGTGVRSKNIQYF.

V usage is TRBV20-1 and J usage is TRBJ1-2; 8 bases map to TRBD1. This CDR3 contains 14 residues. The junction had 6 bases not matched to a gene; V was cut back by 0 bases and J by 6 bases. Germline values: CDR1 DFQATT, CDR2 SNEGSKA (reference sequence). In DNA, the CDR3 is TGCAGTGCTAGAGATCAGGCAGGGGGCAATGGCTACACCTTC. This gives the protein CSARDQAGGNGYTF.

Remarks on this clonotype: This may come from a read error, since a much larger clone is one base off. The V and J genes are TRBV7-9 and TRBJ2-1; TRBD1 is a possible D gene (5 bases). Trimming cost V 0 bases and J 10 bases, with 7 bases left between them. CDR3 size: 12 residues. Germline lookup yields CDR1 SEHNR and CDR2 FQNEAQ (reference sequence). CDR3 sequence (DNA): TGTGCCAGCAGCTTAGCAGGGGTAGAGCAGTTCTTC. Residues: CASSLAGVEQFF.

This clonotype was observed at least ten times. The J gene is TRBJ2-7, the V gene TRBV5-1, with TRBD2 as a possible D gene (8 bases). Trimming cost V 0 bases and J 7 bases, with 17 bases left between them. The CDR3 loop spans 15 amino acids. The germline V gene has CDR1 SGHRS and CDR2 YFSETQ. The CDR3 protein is CASSLDGRGRSEQYF. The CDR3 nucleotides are TGCGCCAGCAGCTTGGACGGGAGGGGGCGTTCGGAGCAGTACTTC.

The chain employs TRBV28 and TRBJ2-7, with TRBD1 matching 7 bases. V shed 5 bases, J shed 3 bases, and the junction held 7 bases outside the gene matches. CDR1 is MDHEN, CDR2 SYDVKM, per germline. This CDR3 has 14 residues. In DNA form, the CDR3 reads TGTGCCAGCAGTACAGGGGACAGATACTACGAGCAGTACTTC. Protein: CASSTGDRYYEQYF.

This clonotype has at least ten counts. The chain's CDR3 is CASSLELRGRKGEAFF. The CDR3 DNA is TGTGCCAGCAGCTTAGAACTCAGGGGGCGGAAGGGTGAAGCTTTCTTT. The rearrangement joins TRBV7-8 to TRBJ1-1; 8 bases align to TRBD1. V dropped 1 base and J dropped 7; count of bases not matched to a gene: 11. The CDR3 runs 16 residues. Germline values: CDR1 SGHVS, CDR2 FQNEAQ.

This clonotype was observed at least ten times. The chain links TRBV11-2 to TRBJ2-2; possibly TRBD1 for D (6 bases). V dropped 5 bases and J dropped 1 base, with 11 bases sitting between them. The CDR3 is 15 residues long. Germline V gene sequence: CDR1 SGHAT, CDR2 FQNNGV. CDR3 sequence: CASSPGQLNTGELFF. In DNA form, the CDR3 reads TGTGCCAGCAGCCCGGGACAACTGAACACCGGGGAGCTGTTTTTT.

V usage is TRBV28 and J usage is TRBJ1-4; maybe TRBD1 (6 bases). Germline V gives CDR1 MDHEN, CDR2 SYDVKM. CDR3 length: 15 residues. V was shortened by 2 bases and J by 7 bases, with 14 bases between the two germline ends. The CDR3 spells CASSLISQGAEKLFF. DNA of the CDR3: TGTGCCAGCAGTTTAATCTCACAGGGAGCTGAAAAACTGTTTTTT.

Written as DNA, the CDR3 is TGTGCCAGCGCGGCAAATGAAGCTTTCTTT. This sequence encodes CASAANEAFF. This rearrangement joins TRBV28 to TRBJ1-1; D is undetermined. V gave up 8 bases and J gave up 7 bases, with 8 bases separating them. This CDR3 is 10 amino acids long. CDR1 is MDHEN, CDR2 SYDVKM, per germline. Full variable domain (missing parts from reference TRBV28 and TRBJ1-1): DVKVTQSSRYLVKRTGEKVFLECVQDMDHENMFWYRQDPGLGLRLIYFSYDVKMKEKGDIPEGYSVSREKKERFSLILESASTNQTSMYLCASAANEAFFGQGTRLTVV.

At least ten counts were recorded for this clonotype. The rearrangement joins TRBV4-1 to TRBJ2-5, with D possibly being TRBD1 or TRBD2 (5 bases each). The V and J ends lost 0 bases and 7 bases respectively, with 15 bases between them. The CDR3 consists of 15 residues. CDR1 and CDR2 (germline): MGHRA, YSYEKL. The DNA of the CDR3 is TGCGCCAGCAGCCAAGACAGGGCGCCTCGGGGGACCCAGTACTTC. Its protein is CASSQDRAPRGTQYF.

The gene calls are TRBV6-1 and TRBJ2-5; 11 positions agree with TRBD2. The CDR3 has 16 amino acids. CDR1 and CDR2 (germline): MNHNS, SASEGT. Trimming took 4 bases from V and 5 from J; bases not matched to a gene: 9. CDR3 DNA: TGTGCCAGCAGTGCGAATAGCGGGAGGGCCCTGGAGACCCAGTACTTC. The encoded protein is CASSANSGRALETQYF.

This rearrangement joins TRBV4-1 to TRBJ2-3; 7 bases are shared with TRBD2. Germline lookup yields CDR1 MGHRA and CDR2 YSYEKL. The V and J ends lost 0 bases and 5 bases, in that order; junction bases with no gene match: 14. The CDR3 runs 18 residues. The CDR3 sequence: CASSQDRLGGGRGDTQYF. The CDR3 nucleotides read TGCGCCAGCAGCCAAGACCGGTTAGGTGGGGGGAGGGGAGATACGCAGTATTTT.